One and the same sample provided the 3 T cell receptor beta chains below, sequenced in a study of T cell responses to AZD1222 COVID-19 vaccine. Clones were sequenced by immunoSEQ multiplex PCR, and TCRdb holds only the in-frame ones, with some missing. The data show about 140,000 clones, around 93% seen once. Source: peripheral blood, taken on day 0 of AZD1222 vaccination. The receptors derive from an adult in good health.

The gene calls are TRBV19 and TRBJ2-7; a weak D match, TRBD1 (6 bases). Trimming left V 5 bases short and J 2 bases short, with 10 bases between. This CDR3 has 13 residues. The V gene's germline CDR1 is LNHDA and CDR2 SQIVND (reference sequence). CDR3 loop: CASSLKGAYEQYF. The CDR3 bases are TGTGCCAGTAGTCTAAAGGGGGCCTACGAGCAGTACTTC.

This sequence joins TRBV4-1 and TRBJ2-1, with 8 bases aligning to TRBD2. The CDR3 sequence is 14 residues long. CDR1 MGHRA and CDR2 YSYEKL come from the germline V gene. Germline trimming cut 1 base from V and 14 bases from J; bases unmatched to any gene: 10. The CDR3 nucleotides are TGCGCCAGCAGCCAAGTGCCGGGAGGGCCTAAGGAGTTCTTC. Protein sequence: CASSQVPGGPKEFF.

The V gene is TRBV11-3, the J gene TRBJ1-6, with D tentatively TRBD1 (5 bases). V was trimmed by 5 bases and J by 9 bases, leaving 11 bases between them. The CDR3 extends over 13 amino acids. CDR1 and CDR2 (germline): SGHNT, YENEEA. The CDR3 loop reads CASSEGISSPLHF. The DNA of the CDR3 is TGTGCCAGCAGCGAGGGGATTAGTTCACCCCTCCACTTT.